The entry that follows covers one TCR beta chain sequence. The antigen remains unidentified. This record comes from a study of beta chain features in type 1 diabetes. Study at large: Age, gender and cell yields were similar between patients and healthy donors. Notes on the study in general: TCRB CDR3s were moderately but significantly shorter in Type 1 diabetes patients in all four CD4+ subsets.

The study reverse transcribed the entire isolated RNA, so it sequenced expressed TCRB transcripts. The method was immunoSEQ multiplex PCR; TCRdb's version includes in-frame clones alone and lacks a portion of them. This table has 150,000 to 200,000 clones, 63% appearing once. CDR3 length equals 15 residues. Per germline, CDR1 MNHEY and CDR2 SVGAGI. The V gene end was trimmed by 7 bases and the J gene end by 1 base; junction bases not matched to a gene: 6. Sequenced sample: naive CD4+ T cells from blood. This clonotype was sampled from a man younger than 40 with type 1 diabetes. The chain uses TRBV6-5 and TRBJ2-3; 9 nucleotides agree with TRBD2. CDR3 protein: CASTGGGAGTDTQYF. CDR3 bases: TGTGCCAGCACTGGCGGGGGGGCTGGCACAGATACGCAGTATTTT.